The clone carrying this TCR beta chain came up many times. What it binds is not known. This specimen belongs to a study of T cells in Graves' hyperthyroidism and ophthalmopathy. The patients, who ranged from 18 to 65 in age, presented with newly diagnosed hyperthyroidism lasting under 2 months. Diagnosis rested on symptoms, serum thyroxine and TRAb, thyroid ultrasound, and orbital computed tomography. In germline, CDR1 is DFQATT, CDR2 SNEGSKA (reference sequence). V lost 0 bases and J lost 0; bases outside the gene matches: 3. CDR3 size: 16 residues. Amplified TCR beta CDR3 regions derived from RNA transcripts. First-round RT-PCR with HTBI primers amplified the TCR CDR3 region. A single record per CDR3 protein comes from TCRdb applying MiXCR to the multiplex PCR reads. The profile shows 450,000 to 600,000 distinct CDR3 sequences, around 13% of them singletons. Study-level points and caveats: Among clonotypes expanded in thyroid above 0.001, most were also found in blood.

The specimen sequenced was blood. This rearrangement joins TRBV20-1 to TRBJ2-1, with 9 nucleotides matching TRBD2. The receptor's source is a woman between 40 and 55 years old with Graves' hyperthyroidism. The chain's CDR3 is CSARDQLAGSYNEQFF. The CDR3, as DNA: TGCAGTGCTAGAGATCAACTAGCGGGCTCCTACAATGAGCAGTTCTTC.